These 30 T cell receptor beta chains came from one sample sequenced in a study of shared clonotypes between healthy human individuals. The protocol was immunoSEQ multiplex PCR, while the TCRdb copy is restricted to in-frame clones and leaves out a portion. The sample carries approximately 2,300,000 clones, 85% to 95% recorded once. Sequenced material: naive CD4+ T cells from PBMCs. Sample subset: CD45RA+ positively selected. Receptors were obtained from a man younger than 35 in good health. Some clones in this sample may be carry-over from other donors' samples.

The genes are TRBV5-5 and TRBJ1-1; possible D gene TRBD1, 6 bases. The CDR3 is made up of 14 amino acids. Germline V gene sequence: CDR1 SGHKS, CDR2 YYEKEE (reference sequence). V gave up 7 bases and J gave up 1 base, with 14 bases separating them. CDR3 DNA: TGTGCCAGCCTACAGGGACCAGCGAACACTGAAGCTTTCTTT. Residues: CASLQGPANTEAFF.

The gene calls are TRBV10-1 and TRBJ1-1; possible D gene TRBD1, 6 bases. The germline gives CDR1 WNHNN, CDR2 SYGVQD (reference sequence). This CDR3 has 14 amino acids. V was cut by 4 bases and J by 3 bases, with 12 bases left in between. The CDR3 DNA reads as TGCGCCAGCAGTGTCAACAGGGCGGACACTGAAGCTTTCTTT. It encodes CASSVNRADTEAFF.

The J gene is TRBJ2-1, the V gene TRBV9; a weak D match, TRBD2 (6 bases). The CDR3 spans 13 residues. V was clipped by 0 bases and J by 10 bases, with 11 bases between them. Germline CDR1 reads SGDLS; CDR2 reads YYNGEE. CDR3 in amino acids: CASSVEMEGEQFF. CDR3 in DNA: TGTGCCAGCAGCGTAGAGATGGAGGGGGAGCAGTTCTTC.

The chain combines TRBV6-6 with TRBJ1-4, with TRBD1 as a possible D gene (6 bases). The CDR3 runs 14 residues. Germline CDR1 MNHNY, CDR2 SVGAGI (reference sequence). With 4 bases removed from V and 4 bases from J, the gap between germline ends came to 10 bases. In DNA, the CDR3 is TGTGCCAGCAGTTTAGGGGGATTTAATGAAAAACTGTTTTTT. Amino acids: CASSLGGFNEKLFF.

The chain employs TRBV19 and TRBJ1-2; 7 bases map to TRBD1. The CDR3 runs 15 residues. Losses at the gene ends were 8 bases for V and 1 base for J; bases not matched to a gene: 10. Germline values: CDR1 LNHDA, CDR2 SQIVND (reference sequence). CDR3 sequence: CASQRWAGGNYGYTF. In DNA, the CDR3 is TGTGCCAGTCAACGTTGGGCAGGGGGTAACTATGGCTACACCTTC.

V gene TRBV19 combines with J gene TRBJ1-5; unclear D gene. V was shortened by 3 bases and J by 5 bases, with 8 bases between the two germline ends. The CDR3 length is 13 residues. CDR1 is LNHDA, CDR2 SQIVND, per germline (reference sequence). CDR3 coding DNA: TGTGCCAGTAGTATGACCGGGGATCAGCCCCAGCATTTT. This encodes CASSMTGDQPQHF.

The chain uses TRBV28 and TRBJ1-2; D is possibly TRBD1 (6 bases). V lost 5 bases to trimming and J lost 4 bases, with 23 bases between them. The CDR3 sequence is 17 residues long. The germline V gene has CDR1 MDHEN and CDR2 SYDVKM. The CDR3 DNA is TGTGCCAGCAGTGAACCCCGGCCCGGGAACAGGGCCTATGGCTACACCTTC. Its translation is CASSEPRPGNRAYGYTF.

The chain carries TRBV5-1 and TRBJ2-3; 11 positions match TRBD2. CDR3 size: 16 residues. Germline V lookup: CDR1 SGHRS, CDR2 YFSETQ. With 4 bases clipped from V and 4 bases from J, the junction kept 8 bases outside the gene matches. CDR3 nucleotide sequence: TGCGCCAGCAGCCTTTACTTAGCGGGAGGGGCAGATACGCAGTATTTT. Its protein is CASSLYLAGGADTQYF.

This chain joins TRBV5-5 and TRBJ2-7; 7 bases agree with TRBD1. The trim removed 2 bases at V and 5 bases at J, leaving 10 bases unmatched. There are 15 residues in the CDR3. Per germline, CDR1 SGHKS and CDR2 YYEKEE (reference sequence). As DNA, the CDR3 is TGTGCCAGCAGCTTCGGCTGGACAGGATCGCACGAGCAGTACTTC. This sequence encodes CASSFGWTGSHEQYF.

Concerning this clone: The same CDR3 also results from other DNA sequences found in this sample. V gene TRBV9 combines with J gene TRBJ2-7, with 11 bases identical to TRBD2. V was clipped by 2 bases and J by 2 bases; unmatched bases: 3. This CDR3 spans 15 amino acids. Germline CDR1 is SGDLS and CDR2 is YYNGEE. DNA of the CDR3: TGTGCCAGCAGCGTCGGGACTAGCGGAACCTACGAGCAGTACTTC. Translated, it gives CASSVGTSGTYEQYF.

This sequence joins TRBV28 and TRBJ1-2, with 8 bases that match TRBD1. CDR1 and CDR2 (germline): MDHEN, SYDVKM. The ends lost 2 bases at V and 4 bases at J; junction bases unmatched: 12. The CDR3 covers 17 residues. The CDR3 loop is CASSLGDRIQPFYGYTF. CDR3 nucleotides: TGTGCCAGCAGTTTAGGGGACAGGATCCAACCTTTCTATGGCTACACCTTC.

The chain carries TRBV27 and TRBJ1-1; tentative D call: TRBD1 (5 bases). V lost 1 base to trimming and J lost 4 bases, with 10 bases between them. From germline, CDR1 is MNHEY and CDR2 SMNVEV (reference sequence). The CDR3 covers 14 residues. This CDR3 reads CASSLLGPFTEAFF. In DNA form, the CDR3 reads TGTGCCAGCAGTTTATTGGGACCGTTCACTGAAGCTTTCTTT.

The V and J genes are TRBV18 and TRBJ2-3; 9 bases line up with TRBD1. This CDR3 has 15 amino acids. V lost 3 bases, J lost 3 bases, and 4 bases stayed unmatched. CDR1 is KGHSH, CDR2 LQKENI, per germline. CDR3 sequence reads: CASSPTQGATDTQYF. CDR3 coding DNA: TGTGCCAGCTCACCGACACAGGGGGCGACAGATACGCAGTATTTT.

V usage is TRBV5-7 and J usage is TRBJ1-5, with D tentatively TRBD1 (5 bases). TRBV5-7 is designated an ORF whose function remains uncertain. V gave up 0 bases and J gave up 6 bases, with 10 bases separating them. This CDR3 has 14 residues. For the CDR3, the DNA is TGTGCCAGCAGCTTGGCCTTAGGGGTTCAGCCCCAGCATTTT. Residues: CASSLALGVQPQHF.

J is TRBJ2-2 and V is TRBV27; D unresolved. The CDR3 is 13 residues long. Trimming pared 2 bases from V and 3 bases from J, leaving 4 bases between. CDR1 is MNHEY and CDR2 is SMNVEV in the germline V gene (reference sequence). The CDR3 loop is CASSLADTGELFF. The CDR3 nucleotides are TGTGCCAGCAGTTTAGCAGACACCGGGGAGCTGTTTTTT.

This sequence joins TRBV30 and TRBJ2-1; 7 bases map to TRBD2. The ends lost 3 bases at V and 0 bases at J; junction bases unmatched: 17. CDR1 and CDR2 from the germline V gene are GTSNPN and SVGIG (reference sequence). The CDR3 length is 19 residues. In DNA form, the CDR3 reads TGTGCCTGGAGCGAATCCAGCGTAAGGCGGGAGAGCTCCTACAATGAGCAGTTCTTC. It codes for CAWSESSVRRESSYNEQFF.

This chain links TRBV2 with TRBJ2-1; TRBD1 might be the D (5 bases). The germline CDR1 and CDR2 sequences are SNHLY and FYNNEI. Trimming removed 5 bases at V and 8 bases at J, with 16 bases between. The CDR3 runs 14 residues. Written as DNA, the CDR3 is TGTGCCAGCAGTTCGCAGGGTTTGCAATATGAGCAGTTCTTC. This codes for CASSSQGLQYEQFF.

V and J are TRBV7-6 and TRBJ2-7, with 12 bases identical to TRBD2. V lost 5 bases to trimming and J lost 2 bases; unmatched junction nucleotides: 7. CDR3 length equals 16 residues. CDR1 is SGHVS, CDR2 FNYEAQ, per germline. The CDR3 coding sequence is TGTGCCAGCAGCCCTCGTCGGACTAGCGGGACCTACGAGCAGTACTTC. Amino acid sequence: CASSPRRTSGTYEQYF.

This chain links TRBV30 with TRBJ1-4, with D uncertain. The CDR3 is made up of 13 amino acids. Per the germline V gene, CDR1 is GTSNPN and CDR2 is SVGIG (reference sequence). V was trimmed by 2 bases and J by 8 bases, leaving 12 bases between them. CDR3 loop: CAWSTSWAEKLFF. As DNA, the CDR3 is TGTGCCTGGAGTACGTCTTGGGCGGAAAAACTGTTTTTT.

The chain recombines TRBV5-1 with TRBJ1-1, with D unclear. The ends were cut back, 2 bases at V and 0 bases at J, with 8 bases in the middle. The V gene's germline CDR1 is SGHRS and CDR2 YFSETQ. The CDR3 runs 14 residues. The DNA for the CDR3 is TGCGCCAGCAGCTTCTACGGAATGAACACTGAAGCTTTCTTT. Translation gives CASSFYGMNTEAFF.

In regard to this clone: At one boundary the junction diverges from the germline segment, which might be a read error. The rearrangement links TRBV5-1 to TRBJ1-2; unclear D gene. This CDR3 is 13 amino acids long. Germline V gives CDR1 SGHRS, CDR2 YFSETQ. Written as DNA, the CDR3 is TGCGCCAGCAGCTTGGACGGCGAGAGTTCCTATTCCTTC. It yields the protein CASSLDGESSYSF.

This clone appeared once. The genes are TRBV6-5 and TRBJ1-1; no clear D. Deletions cut 3 bases from V and 4 bases from J, with 15 bases between. The germline gives CDR1 MNHEY, CDR2 SVGAGI. CDR3 length: 15 amino acids. As DNA, the CDR3 is TGTGCCAGCAGTTATAGTCGGCGGGGAATCACTGAAGCTTTCTTT. Translated, it gives CASSYSRRGITEAFF.

The DNA for the CDR3 is TGCGCCAGCAGCAGTCCCCCCACAGATACGCAGTATTTT. Translation: CASSSPPTDTQYF. The chain links TRBV5-1 to TRBJ2-3; no definite D call. The CDR3 length is 13 residues. The V gene's germline CDR1 is SGHRS and CDR2 YFSETQ. V shed 4 bases and J shed 2 bases, with 8 bases lying between them.

The gene calls are TRBV7-8 and TRBJ1-3; 7 bases line up with TRBD1. The length of the CDR3 is 17 residues. Germline lookup yields CDR1 SGHVS and CDR2 FQNEAQ. With V trimmed by 5 bases and J by 4 bases, 14 bases remained unmatched. The CDR3, as DNA: TGTGCCAGCAGCACCATACAGGGGCCCACTGGGGGAAACACCATATATTTT. Its protein product is CASSTIQGPTGGNTIYF.

The chain employs TRBV4-2 and TRBJ1-2, with no clear D. This CDR3 region has 12 residues. Trimming left V 2 bases short and J 10 bases short, with 11 bases between. Looked up from germline, CDR1 is LGHNA and CDR2 is YNFKEQ. The CDR3 here is CASSQSSGYYTF. The DNA for the CDR3 is TGTGCCAGCAGCCAATCAAGCGGGTACTACACCTTC.

V and J are TRBV2 and TRBJ1-4, with D unresolved. V shed 5 bases and J shed 10 bases, with 23 bases lying between them. Looked up from germline, CDR1 is SNHLY and CDR2 is FYNNEI. The CDR3 sequence is 16 residues long. CDR3 nucleotides: TGTGCCAGCAGTAAGGGCGAACCCCTAGATTCGGGAAAACTGTTTTTT. Protein: CASSKGEPLDSGKLFF.

The V call is TRBV11-2, the J call TRBJ2-7; TRBD2 agrees at 9 bases. The germline gives CDR1 SGHAT, CDR2 FQNNGV. There are 16 residues in the CDR3. V shed 5 bases and J 2 bases; nucleotides not matched to a gene: 10. The chain's CDR3 is CASSPFPAGGPYEQYF. In nucleotides, the CDR3 is TGTGCCAGCAGCCCCTTCCCAGCGGGGGGCCCCTACGAGCAGTACTTC.

The genes are TRBV7-3 and TRBJ2-3, with 9 bases that match TRBD2. The CDR3 spans 14 residues. V gave up 5 bases and J gave up 4 bases; unmatched junction bases: 4. CDR1 SGHTA and CDR2 FQGTGA come from the germline V gene. CDR3 loop: CASSVSGSSDTQYF. CDR3 in DNA: TGTGCCAGCAGCGTTAGCGGGAGCTCAGATACGCAGTATTTT.

This clone has just one count. The sample carries other DNA sequences with the same CDR3. The DNA of the CDR3 is TGTGCCAGCAGTTTAAGGGAATATAGCAATCAGCCCCAGCATTTT. This codes for CASSLREYSNQPQHF. J is TRBJ1-5 and V is TRBV28; D remains ambiguous. Germline CDR1 and CDR2: MDHEN and SYDVKM. The CDR3 runs 15 residues. The V and J ends lost 2 bases and 0 bases respectively, with 8 bases between them.

A few counts support this clone. The rearrangement uses TRBV7-9 and TRBJ1-5, with D uncertain. V was clipped by 1 base and J by 5 bases, with 6 bases between them. Germline lookup yields CDR1 SEHNR and CDR2 FQNEAQ (reference sequence). The CDR3 has 13 amino acids. CDR3 nucleotide sequence: TGTGCCAGCAGCTTAGGTATGGATCAGCCCCAGCATTTT. Its translation: CASSLGMDQPQHF.